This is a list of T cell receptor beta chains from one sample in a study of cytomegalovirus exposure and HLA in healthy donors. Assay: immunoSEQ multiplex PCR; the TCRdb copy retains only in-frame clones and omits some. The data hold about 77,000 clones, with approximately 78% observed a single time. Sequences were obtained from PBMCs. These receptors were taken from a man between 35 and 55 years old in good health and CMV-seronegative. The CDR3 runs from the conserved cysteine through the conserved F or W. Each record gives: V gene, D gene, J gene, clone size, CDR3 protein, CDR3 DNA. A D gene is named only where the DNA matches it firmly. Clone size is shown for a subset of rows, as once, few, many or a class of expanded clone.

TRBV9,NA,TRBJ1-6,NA,CASSFQGRDSPLHF,TGTGCCAGCAGCTTCCAGGGAAGGGATTCACCCCTCCACTTT
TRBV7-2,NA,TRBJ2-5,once,CASSSRGETQYF,TGTGCCAGCAGCTCCCGCGGGGAGACCCAGTACTTC
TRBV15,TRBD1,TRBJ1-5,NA,CATMPGQGMGFQPQHF,TGTGCCACTATGCCGGGACAGGGTATGGGTTTCCAGCCCCAGCATTTT
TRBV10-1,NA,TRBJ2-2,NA,CASSDQNTGELFF,TGCGCCAGCAGTGACCAGAACACCGGGGAGCTGTTTTTT
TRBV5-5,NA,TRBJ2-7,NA,CASSSDAGQSGEQYF,TGTGCCAGCAGCTCCGATGCGGGACAGTCGGGCGAGCAGTACTTC
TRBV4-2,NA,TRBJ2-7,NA,CASSQFSGFSSYEQYF,TGTGCCAGCAGCCAATTCAGCGGGTTTAGCTCCTACGAGCAGTACTTC
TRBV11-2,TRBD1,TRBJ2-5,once,CASSSFQGAEETQYF,TGTGCCAGCAGCTCTTTTCAGGGGGCCGAAGAGACCCAGTACTTC
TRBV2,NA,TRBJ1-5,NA,CASTPGARQPQHF,TGTGCCAGCACCCCAGGGGCCCGCCAGCCCCAGCATTTT
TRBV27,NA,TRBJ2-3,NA,CASSKGQSTDTQYF,TGTGCCAGCAGTAAGGGACAAAGCACAGATACGCAGTATTTT
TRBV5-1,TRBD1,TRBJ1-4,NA,CASSLQGVREKLFF,TGCGCCAGCAGCTTACAGGGGGTTAGGGAAAAACTGTTTTTT
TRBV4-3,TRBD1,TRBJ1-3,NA,CASSQDLGQDKTIYF,TGCGCCAGCAGCCAAGATTTGGGACAGGATAAGACCATATATTTT